The T cell receptor beta chain described here comes from a study of blood T cell repertoires in COVID-19. TCRdb's table, derived via immunoSEQ multiplex PCR, lists solely in-frame clones and lacks some. The table includes around 300,000 clones, roughly 89% detected once. The germline V gene has CDR1 KGHSH and CDR2 LQKENI. V trimming: 2 bases; J trimming: 15 bases; junction bases outside the gene matches: 6. The CDR3 has 13 amino acids. J is TRBJ1-6 and V is TRBV18; 8 bases are a match to TRBD1. This sequence was found in a man in his forties or fifties with acute or convalescent COVID-19. Sequenced sample: peripheral blood. CDR3 DNA sequence: TGTGCCAGCTCACCAAAGACAGGGGAGGTCCTCCACTTT. This codes for CASSPKTGEVLHF. The whole variable domain, filled in from reference TRBV18 and TRBJ1-6, reads NAGVMQNPRHLVRRRGQEARLRCSPMKGHSHVYWYRQLPEEGLKFMVYLQKENIIDESGMPKERFSAEFPKEGPSILRIQQVVRGDSAAYFCASSPKTGEVLHFGNGTRLTVT.